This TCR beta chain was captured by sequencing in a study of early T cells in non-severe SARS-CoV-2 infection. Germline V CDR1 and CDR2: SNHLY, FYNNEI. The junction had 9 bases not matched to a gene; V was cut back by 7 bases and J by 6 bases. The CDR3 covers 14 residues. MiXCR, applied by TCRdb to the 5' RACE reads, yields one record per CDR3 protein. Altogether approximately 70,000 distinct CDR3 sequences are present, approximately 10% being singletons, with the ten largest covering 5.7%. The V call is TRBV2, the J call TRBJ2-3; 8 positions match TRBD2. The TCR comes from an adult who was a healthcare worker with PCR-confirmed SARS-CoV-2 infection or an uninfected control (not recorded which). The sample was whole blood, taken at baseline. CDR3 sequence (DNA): TGTGCCAGCACTCGGGGGGGCTTGTTCGATACGCAGTATTTT. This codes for CASTRGGLFDTQYF.